This paragraph covers one TCR beta chain sequence. Losses at the gene ends were 4 bases for V and 0 bases for J; bases not matched to a gene: 9. The V gene's germline CDR1 is LGHDT and CDR2 YNNKEL (reference sequence). The CDR3 consists of 18 residues. Original handling: Quantification of nucleated cells was approximated via reference gene primer amplification. Using immunoSEQ multiplex PCR, the repertoire was profiled, and TCRdb retains in-frame clones only, with some absent. V and J calls and clone size follow that table, whereas D and trimming were derived from the DNA. The table has some 150,000 clones, about 80% seen once. This record comes from a study of blood T cell repertoires in COVID-19. Study at large: T cells, B-cell-depleted T cells, or PBMCs supplied cDNA or gDNA.

The rearrangement links TRBV3-1 (or the pseudogene TRBV3-2) to TRBJ2-1; 10 positions agree with TRBD1. The TCR was taken from a woman aged 70 to 79 with acute or convalescent COVID-19. Sequencing was carried out using peripheral blood. The CDR3 loop is CASSPGTGDISSYNEQFF. CDR3 bases: TGTGCCAGCAGCCCCGGGACAGGGGATATCAGCTCCTACAATGAGCAGTTCTTC.